The 30 T cell receptor beta chains reported below all come from one sample, sequenced in a study of blood T cell repertoires in COVID-19. Some clones are missing from TCRdb's copy, which holds only in-frame ones; the method was immunoSEQ multiplex PCR. The data show over 150,000 clones, more than 90% seen once. The sample was peripheral blood. The source of these receptors is a man between 50 and 59 years old with acute or convalescent COVID-19.

The V gene is TRBV28, the J gene TRBJ1-2; maybe TRBD1 (6 bases). CDR3 length equals 13 residues. The ends were cut back, 3 bases at V and 5 bases at J, with 10 bases in the middle. Germline CDR1 is MDHEN and CDR2 is SYDVKM. CDR3 protein: CASSFPGTYGYTF. The CDR3 DNA reads as TGTGCCAGCAGTTTCCCGGGGACATATGGCTACACCTTC.

This chain links TRBV10-1 with TRBJ1-3; D is undetermined. V was shortened by 3 bases and J by 2 bases, with 20 bases between the two germline ends. The CDR3 has 18 residues. Germline loops: CDR1 WNHNN, CDR2 SYGVQD (reference sequence). The CDR3 spells CASSDGIGGRVAGNTIYF. The CDR3 bases are TGCGCCAGCAGTGATGGGATTGGAGGAAGAGTCGCTGGAAACACCATATATTTT.

The rearrangement links TRBV19 to TRBJ1-1; maybe TRBD1 (5 bases). The germline gives CDR1 LNHDA, CDR2 SQIVND (reference sequence). The V end lost 6 bases, the J end lost 4 bases, and 18 bases lay between the germline ends. The CDR3 runs to 15 residues. The DNA for the CDR3 is TGTGCCAGTAGGACCCACCAGGGAGGAGGCACTGAAGCTTTCTTT. As protein: CASRTHQGGGTEAFF.

The rearrangement joins TRBV3-1 (or the pseudogene TRBV3-2) to TRBJ1-1, with 9 bases identical to TRBD1. The CDR3 is 13 amino acids. Per germline, CDR1 LGHDT and CDR2 YNNKEL (reference sequence). The trim removed 6 bases at V and 6 bases at J, leaving 5 bases unmatched. The CDR3 is CASRRDRAAEAFF. The CDR3 DNA is TGTGCCAGCAGACGGGACAGGGCCGCTGAAGCTTTCTTT.

CDR3 bases: TGTGCCAGTAGTCGGACTAGCGGGGGTTATGAGACCCAGTACTTC. As protein: CASSRTSGGYETQYF. The chain combines TRBV19 with TRBJ2-5, with TRBD2 matching 13 bases. Germline CDR1 reads LNHDA; CDR2 reads SQIVND (reference sequence). This CDR3 is built from 15 residues. The V segment lost 5 bases and the J segment 5 bases; nucleotides outside the gene matches: 5.

This clone occurred once. This rearrangement joins TRBV11-1 to TRBJ2-7; D remains unclear. The CDR3 runs to 12 residues. Trimming pared 4 bases from V and 3 bases from J, leaving 7 bases between. The germline gives CDR1 SGHAT, CDR2 FQDESV (reference sequence). The CDR3 protein is CASSSAYYEQYF. The DNA of the CDR3 is TGTGCCAGCAGCTCCGCCTACTACGAGCAGTACTTC.

The rearrangement joins TRBV3-1 (or the pseudogene TRBV3-2) to TRBJ1-5, with TRBD1 matching 7 bases. CDR3 length: 14 amino acids. V lost 1 base and J lost 7; bases outside the gene matches: 4. Germline loops: CDR1 LGHDT, CDR2 YNNKEL (reference sequence). The CDR3 DNA follows: TGTGCCAGCAGCCAAGCGACAGGGAACCAGCCCCAGCATTTT. Translation gives CASSQATGNQPQHF.

The chain uses TRBV7-2 and TRBJ1-4; perhaps TRBD1 as D (5 bases). There are 14 residues in the CDR3. Trimming removed 5 bases at V and 5 bases at J, with 12 bases between. The germline V gene has CDR1 SGHTA and CDR2 FQGNSA. The CDR3 spells CASSPGRTNEKLFF. DNA for the CDR3: TGTGCCAGCAGCCCAGGACGGACAAATGAAAAACTGTTTTTT. The variable domain in full, completed from reference TRBV7-2 and TRBJ1-4, reads GAGVSQSPSNKVTEKGKDVELRCDPISGHTALYWYRQSLGQGLEFLIYFQGNSAPDKSGLPSDRFSAERTGGSVSTLTIQRTQQEDSAVYLCASSPGRTNEKLFFGSGTQLSVL.

The CDR3 protein is CASSTRTSGGETQYF. DNA of the CDR3: TGTGCCAGCAGCACCCGGACTAGCGGGGGAGAGACCCAGTACTTC. The chain recombines TRBV11-2 with TRBJ2-5; TRBD2 agrees at 13 bases. V lost 5 bases and J lost 4; bases outside the gene matches: 4. The germline V gene has CDR1 SGHAT and CDR2 FQNNGV. There are 15 residues in the CDR3.

This clone has a single count. The chain employs TRBV27 and TRBJ1-2, with D unresolved. The CDR3 consists of 16 residues. CDR1 is MNHEY, CDR2 SMNVEV, per germline (reference sequence). Trimming cost V 5 bases and J 0 bases, with 16 bases left between them. The CDR3, as DNA: TGTGCCAGCAGTACTTACCTAAGAGATACTAACTATGGCTACACCTTC. Translation gives CASSTYLRDTNYGYTF.

In this sample, this clone turned up a few times. The V and J genes are TRBV28 and TRBJ2-2, with 9 bases fitting TRBD2. The junction had 1 base not matched to a gene; V was cut back by 1 base and J by 1 base. In germline, CDR1 is MDHEN, CDR2 SYDVKM. The CDR3 length is 16 residues. The CDR3 sequence: CASSLSAGGNTGELFF. Written as DNA, the CDR3 is TGTGCCAGCAGTTTATCAGCGGGGGGGAACACCGGGGAGCTGTTTTTT.

The gene calls are TRBV10-2 and TRBJ1-4; D is unclear. Germline V gene lookup returns CDR1 WSHSY and CDR2 SAAADI. Trimming cost V 3 bases and J 4 bases, with 6 bases left between them. The CDR3 covers 13 residues. As DNA, the CDR3 is TGCGCCAGCAGTGATGCGAATAATGAAAAACTGTTTTTT. This gives the protein CASSDANNEKLFF.

This clone was found once. V usage is TRBV10-3 and J usage is TRBJ2-7; D is possibly TRBD1 (6 bases). The CDR3 contains 13 residues. Looked up from germline, CDR1 is ENHRY and CDR2 is SYGVKD. V lost 3 bases, J lost 4 bases, and 10 bases lay in between. CDR3 coding DNA: TGTGCCATCAGTGATAACAGGGAGTACGAGCAGTACGTC. Translated, it gives CAISDNREYEQYV.

This chain uses TRBV7-2 with TRBJ2-1; perhaps TRBD2 as D (6 bases). This CDR3 has 13 residues. Germline V gene lookup returns CDR1 SGHTA and CDR2 FQGNSA. Trimming left V 2 bases short and J 7 bases short, with 9 bases between. The CDR3 is CASSLYGGNEQFF. CDR3 DNA: TGTGCCAGCAGCTTATACGGAGGGAATGAGCAGTTCTTC.

The chain has TRBV28 and TRBJ2-5; perhaps TRBD1 as D (5 bases). Germline CDR1 and CDR2: MDHEN and SYDVKM. The CDR3 loop spans 13 amino acids. V lost 11 bases, J lost 1 base, and 14 bases lay in between. This CDR3 reads CAGAETAQETQYF. Written as DNA, the CDR3 is TGTGCCGGGGCCGAGACAGCCCAAGAGACCCAGTACTTC.

J is TRBJ1-3 and V is TRBV27; D is possibly TRBD1 (5 bases). The V gene's germline CDR1 is MNHEY and CDR2 SMNVEV (reference sequence). The CDR3 covers 16 residues. The V end lost 5 bases, the J end lost 1 base, and 15 bases lay between the germline ends. The CDR3 DNA reads TGTGCCAGCAGTCCCCGGACACCCGTTTCTGGAAACACCATATATTTT. Protein product: CASSPRTPVSGNTIYF.

This rearrangement joins TRBV7-3 to TRBJ1-3; no firm D call. CDR1 is SGHTA and CDR2 is FQGTGA in the germline V gene. Trimming shortened V by 5 bases and J by 4 bases, and 9 bases separated the two germline ends. The CDR3 covers 13 residues. For the CDR3, the DNA is TGTGCCAGCAGCCCCAACTTGGGAAACACCATATATTTT. Encoded protein: CASSPNLGNTIYF. Supplemented by reference TRBV7-3 and TRBJ1-3, the full variable domain reads GAGVSQTPSNKVTEKGKYVELRCDPISGHTALYWYRQSLGQGPEFLIYFQGTGAADDSGLPNDRFFAVRPEGSVSTLKIQRTERGDSAVYLCASSPNLGNTIYFGEGSWLTVV.

The chain couples TRBV7-2 to TRBJ1-3; D is ambiguous. The CDR3 consists of 15 residues. CDR1 and CDR2 from the germline V gene are SGHTA and FQGNSA. V lost 2 bases, J lost 2 bases, and 10 bases lay in between. For the CDR3, the DNA is TGTGCCAGCAGCTTACGGGGTCCTACTGGAAACACCATATATTTT. This translates into CASSLRGPTGNTIYF.

This chain connects TRBV6-1 to TRBJ2-2, with D possibly TRBD2 on 5 matching bases. The CDR3 loop spans 14 amino acids. V dropped 0 bases and J dropped 6 bases, with 8 bases sitting between them. Germline CDR1 and CDR2: MNHNS and SASEGT. In nucleotides, the CDR3 is TGTGCCAGCAGTGAAGCGAGGGTCTCCGGGGAGCTGTTTTTT. The encoded protein is CASSEARVSGELFF.

The gene calls are TRBV19 and TRBJ1-3; D is uncertain. Per germline, CDR1 LNHDA and CDR2 SQIVND (reference sequence). V was clipped by 2 bases and J by 2 bases, with 16 bases between them. This CDR3 is 17 amino acids long. The CDR3 DNA sequence: TGTGCCAGTAGTATAAAGTTGGGAGACACGACTGGAAACACCATATATTTT. Amino acids: CASSIKLGDTTGNTIYF.

This clone was detected only a few times. As DNA, the CDR3 is TGTGCCAGCAGTAAGGGACTAGCGGGCACTGGGGAGACCCAGTACTTC. Translated, it gives CASSKGLAGTGETQYF. The chain joins TRBV2 to TRBJ2-5; 12 bases align to TRBD2. The CDR3 runs to 16 residues. J lost 5 bases, V lost 5 bases, and 9 bases had no gene match. Germline CDR1 is SNHLY and CDR2 is FYNNEI.

The chain has TRBV14 and TRBJ2-1; weak D call: TRBD1 (6 bases). This CDR3 comprises 16 residues. The germline V gene has CDR1 SGHDN and CDR2 FVKESK. V was cut by 3 bases and J by 3 bases, with 15 bases left in between. The CDR3 sequence: CASSHFRDMDYNEQFF. CDR3 bases: TGTGCCAGCAGCCACTTCCGGGACATGGACTACAATGAGCAGTTCTTC.

The chain joins TRBV7-2 to TRBJ1-1; 9 bases are shared with TRBD1. Trimming at V came to 1 base and at J to 1 base, leaving 1 base not matched to a gene. The CDR3 has 15 amino acids. CDR1 and CDR2 from the germline V gene are SGHTA and FQGNSA. The CDR3 protein is CASSLVGQGNTEAFF. The CDR3 nucleotides read TGTGCCAGCAGCTTAGTGGGACAGGGGAACACTGAAGCTTTCTTT.

This clone was observed a single time. The chain carries TRBV7-9 and TRBJ2-3, with 7 nucleotides matching TRBD2. V lost 5 bases and J lost 2; bases outside the gene matches: 7. Germline-derived CDR1 and CDR2 are SEHNR and FQNEAQ (reference sequence). The CDR3 extends over 15 amino acids. The CDR3, as DNA: TGTGCCAGCAGCGGCCTAGCGGTATACACAGATACGCAGTATTTT. Amino acids: CASSGLAVYTDTQYF.

The chain employs TRBV7-9 and TRBJ1-5; no reliable D call. The CDR3 spans 13 residues. Trimming left V 5 bases short and J 2 bases short, with 7 bases between. Germline V gene lookup returns CDR1 SEHNR and CDR2 FQNEAQ (reference sequence). This CDR3 is CASSQDGNQPQHF. The CDR3 region has the DNA TGTGCCAGCAGCCAGGATGGCAATCAGCCCCAGCATTTT. Together with reference TRBV7-9 and TRBJ1-5, the CDR3 gives the full variable domain: DTGVSQNPRHKITKRGQNVTFRCDPISEHNRLYWYRQTLGQGPEFLTYFQNEAQLEKSRLLSDRFSAERPKGSFSTLEIQRTEQGDSAMYLCASSQDGNQPQHFGDGTRLSIL.

This clone came up a few times. The chain employs TRBV2 and TRBJ1-4; perhaps TRBD1 as D (6 bases). The ends were cut back, 8 bases at V and 3 bases at J, with 16 bases in the middle. This CDR3 comprises 15 residues. Germline CDR1 is SNHLY and CDR2 is FYNNEI. CDR3 coding DNA: TGTGCCAGCCGGTCTACAGGGAGGGCTAATGAAAAACTGTTTTTT. As protein: CASRSTGRANEKLFF.

V usage is TRBV7-2 and J usage is TRBJ2-4; 11 bases agree with TRBD2. After removal of 7 bases from V and 5 bases from J, the junction contained 4 bases not matched to a gene. Germline V CDR1 and CDR2: SGHTA, FQGNSA. This CDR3 spans 14 amino acids. In DNA form, the CDR3 reads TGTGCCAGCACCCCGACTAGCGGGGAAAACATTCAGTACTTC. Protein: CASTPTSGENIQYF.

This clone was seen only a few times. The genes are TRBV7-9 and TRBJ1-4; 10 bases are a match to TRBD1. Germline V gene sequence: CDR1 SEHNR, CDR2 FQNEAQ (reference sequence). J gave up 6 bases and V 5 bases, and 6 bases lay outside the gene matches. The CDR3 is made up of 15 amino acids. The CDR3 here is CASSRTGTGDEKLFF. CDR3 in DNA: TGTGCCAGCAGCCGGACCGGGACAGGGGATGAAAAACTGTTTTTT. The whole variable domain, filled in from reference TRBV7-9 and TRBJ1-4, reads DTGVSQNPRHKITKRGQNVTFRCDPISEHNRLYWYRQTLGQGPEFLTYFQNEAQLEKSRLLSDRFSAERPKGSFSTLEIQRTEQGDSAMYLCASSRTGTGDEKLFFGSGTQLSVL.

The gene calls are TRBV6-5 and TRBJ1-2; 7 bases are shared with TRBD1. This CDR3 is built from 14 residues. Germline CDR1 MNHEY, CDR2 SVGAGI. Trimming took 7 bases from V and 5 from J; bases not matched to a gene: 10. The CDR3 reads CASTMNRDRYGYTF. The CDR3 region has the DNA TGTGCCAGCACGATGAACCGGGACAGATATGGCTACACCTTC.

V usage is TRBV9 and J usage is TRBJ1-1; 8 bases map to TRBD1. CDR1 is SGDLS and CDR2 is YYNGEE in the germline V gene. Trimming took 0 bases from V and 1 from J; bases not matched to a gene: 2. CDR3 length: 15 amino acids. CDR3 loop: CASSVGGTGNTEAFF. The DNA of the CDR3 is TGTGCCAGCAGCGTAGGGGGGACAGGGAACACTGAAGCTTTCTTT. Full variable domain (missing parts from reference TRBV9 and TRBJ1-1): DSGVTQTPKHLITATGQRVTLRCSPRSGDLSVYWYQQSLDQGLQFLIQYYNGEERAKGNILERFSAQQFPDLHSELNLSSLELGDSALYFCASSVGGTGNTEAFFGQGTRLTVV.